This T cell receptor beta chain was sequenced during a study of PD-1 blockade in classical Hodgkin lymphoma. Relapse after autologous stem cell transplantation occurred in every patient, and brentuximab vedotin exposure varied. Whole-study findings and limits: Healthy donors were reported to have higher baseline TCR diversity than newly diagnosed patients. Patients starting nivolumab under 1 year after ASCT were excluded.

Germline V gives CDR1 SGHNT, CDR2 YYREEE (reference sequence). CDR3 length: 13 amino acids. V trimming: 5 bases; J trimming: 2 bases; junction bases outside the gene matches: 2. Assay: immunoSEQ multiplex PCR; the TCRdb copy retains only in-frame clones and omits some. The table includes around 13,000 clones, approximately 90% detected once. In the case of this clone: Its antigen remains unknown.

This sample comprised peripheral blood mononuclear cells (PBMCs), obtained at baseline. The sequence was obtained from a human donor with classical Hodgkin lymphoma. This rearrangement joins TRBV5-4 to TRBJ2-5; TRBD1 matches at 8 bases. The CDR3 reads CASSRDRQETQYF. CDR3 nucleotide sequence: TGTGCCAGCAGTCGGGACAGGCAAGAGACCCAGTACTTC.